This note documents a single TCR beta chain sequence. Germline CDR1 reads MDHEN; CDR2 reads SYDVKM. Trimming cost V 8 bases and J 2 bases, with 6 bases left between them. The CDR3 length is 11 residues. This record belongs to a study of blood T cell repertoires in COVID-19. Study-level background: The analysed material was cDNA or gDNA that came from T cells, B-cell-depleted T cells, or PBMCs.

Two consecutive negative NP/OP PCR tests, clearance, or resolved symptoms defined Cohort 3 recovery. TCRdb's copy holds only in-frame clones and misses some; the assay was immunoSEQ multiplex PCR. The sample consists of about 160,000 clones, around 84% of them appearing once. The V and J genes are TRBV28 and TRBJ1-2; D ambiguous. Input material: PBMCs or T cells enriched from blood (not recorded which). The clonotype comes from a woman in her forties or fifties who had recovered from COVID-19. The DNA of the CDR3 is TGTGCCAGCTTTTCGAACTATGGCTACACCTTC. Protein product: CASFSNYGYTF.